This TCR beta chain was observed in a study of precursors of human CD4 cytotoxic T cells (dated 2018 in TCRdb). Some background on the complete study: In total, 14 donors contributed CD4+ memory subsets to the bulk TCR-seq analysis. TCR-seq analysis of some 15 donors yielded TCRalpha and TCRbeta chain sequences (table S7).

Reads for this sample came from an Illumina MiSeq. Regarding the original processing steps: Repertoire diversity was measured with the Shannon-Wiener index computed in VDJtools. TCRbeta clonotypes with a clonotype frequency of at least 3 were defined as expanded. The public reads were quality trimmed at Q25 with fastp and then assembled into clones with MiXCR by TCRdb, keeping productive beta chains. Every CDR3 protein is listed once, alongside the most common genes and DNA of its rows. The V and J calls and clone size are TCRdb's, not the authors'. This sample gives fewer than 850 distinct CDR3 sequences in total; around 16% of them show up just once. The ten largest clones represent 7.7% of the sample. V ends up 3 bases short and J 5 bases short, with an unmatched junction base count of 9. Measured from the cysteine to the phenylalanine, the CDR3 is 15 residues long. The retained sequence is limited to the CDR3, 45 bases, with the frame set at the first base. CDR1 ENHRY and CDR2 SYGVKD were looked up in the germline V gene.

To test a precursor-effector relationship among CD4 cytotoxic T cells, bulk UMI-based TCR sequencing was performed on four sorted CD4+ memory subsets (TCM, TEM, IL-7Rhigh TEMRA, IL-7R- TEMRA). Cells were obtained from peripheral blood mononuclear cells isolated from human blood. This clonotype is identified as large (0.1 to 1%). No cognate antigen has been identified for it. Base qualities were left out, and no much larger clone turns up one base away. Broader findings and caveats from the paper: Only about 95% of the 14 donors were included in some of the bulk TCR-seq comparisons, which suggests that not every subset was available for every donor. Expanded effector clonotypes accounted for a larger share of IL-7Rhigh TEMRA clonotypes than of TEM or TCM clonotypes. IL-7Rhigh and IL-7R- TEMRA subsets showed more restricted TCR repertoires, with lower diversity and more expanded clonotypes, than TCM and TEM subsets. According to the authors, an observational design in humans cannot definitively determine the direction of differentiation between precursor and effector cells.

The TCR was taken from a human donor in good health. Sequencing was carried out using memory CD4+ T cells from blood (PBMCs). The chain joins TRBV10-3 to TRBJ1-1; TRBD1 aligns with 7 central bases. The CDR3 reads CAISDLSRGLTEAFF. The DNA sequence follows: TGTGCCATCAGTGACTTGTCGAGGGGGCTGACTGAAGCTTTCTTT.